A single sample gave rise to the 10 T cell receptor beta chains below, sequenced in a study of blood T cells in healthy people across ages. Using a J-beta primer mix together with a sample-barcoded 5' primer, a second PCR was run for roughly 7 to 12 cycles. From the 5' RACE reads, TCRdb called clonotypes with MiXCR, one entry per CDR3 protein. This table has 850,000 to 1,000,000 distinct CDR3 sequences, about 48% appearing once. Sample: blood. The source of these receptors is a man aged 25-45 years in good health.

This clonotype was observed many times. The rearrangement uses TRBV7-2 and TRBJ1-5, with a weak D call TRBD1 (6 bases). The V gene's germline CDR1 is SGHTA and CDR2 FQGNSA. There are 15 residues in the CDR3. V gave up 2 bases and J gave up 4 bases, with 12 bases separating them. This CDR3 reads CASSLQGIGNQPQHF. CDR3 nucleotides: TGTGCCAGCAGCTTACAGGGGATAGGGAATCAGCCCCAGCATTTT. Drawing the rest from reference TRBV7-2 and TRBJ1-5, the complete variable domain is GAGVSQSPSNKVTEKGKDVELRCDPISGHTALYWYRQSLGQGLEFLIYFQGNSAPDKSGLPSDRFSAERTGGSVSTLTIQRTQQEDSAVYLCASSLQGIGNQPQHFGDGTRLSIL.

This clonotype was seen a few times. The rearrangement links TRBV10-3 to TRBJ2-7; 8 nucleotides match TRBD1. CDR1 is ENHRY, CDR2 SYGVKD, per germline. CDR3 length: 12 amino acids. V shed 5 bases, J shed 3 bases, and the junction held 0 bases outside the gene matches. The chain's CDR3 is CAISTGGYEQYF. CDR3 nucleotides: TGTGCCATCAGTACAGGGGGCTACGAGCAGTACTTC.

The rearrangement uses TRBV7-2 and TRBJ2-1, with 10 bases matching TRBD2. The ends lost 1 base at V and 10 bases at J; junction bases unmatched: 4. The CDR3 is 14 amino acids. In germline, CDR1 is SGHTA, CDR2 FQGNSA. In DNA form, the CDR3 reads TGTGCCAGCAGCTTAGGGACTAGCGGCTACGAGCAGTTCTTC. Amino acid sequence: CASSLGTSGYEQFF.

This clonotype has just a few counts. A much larger clone differs by one base, so this may be a read error. This rearrangement joins TRBV7-9 to TRBJ2-5; no clear D gene. The CDR3 has 13 amino acids. Trimming left V 0 bases short and J 2 bases short, with 4 bases between. Germline CDR1 and CDR2: SEHNR and FQNEAQ (reference sequence). CDR3 residues: CASSLAQQETQYF. The CDR3 DNA is TGTGCCAGCAGCTTAGCACAGCAAGAGACCCAGTACTTC.

The chain has TRBV12-3 or TRBV12-4 and TRBJ2-1, with no clear D. This CDR3 has 13 amino acids. Between the trimmed V and J ends, which lost 5 bases and 7 bases, there was a span of 12 bases. Written as DNA, the CDR3 is TGTGCCAGCAGTCCAGTCAACTATAATGAGCAGTTCTTC. Its protein is CASSPVNYNEQFF.

This clonotype was observed a few times. A much larger clone differs by one base, so this may be a read error. This sequence joins TRBV10-3 and TRBJ2-1, with D possibly TRBD1 on 6 matching bases. The DNA matches TRBJ2-7 better at its end, which makes the J call doubtful. Germline lookup yields CDR1 ENHRY and CDR2 SYGVKD. This CDR3 has 15 residues. CDR3: CAIRLERGSYNEQYF. The CDR3 DNA reads TGTGCCATCAGATTAGAGAGGGGGTCCTACAATGAGCAGTACTTC.

The chain combines TRBV20-1 with TRBJ2-1; no clear D gene. Trimming stripped 6 bases from V and 6 bases from J, with 15 bases between. This CDR3 is built from 13 residues. Germline CDR1 is DFQATT and CDR2 is SNEGSKA (reference sequence). The CDR3 spells CSALQTVGNEQFF. The CDR3 DNA reads as TGCAGTGCCTTACAGACGGTCGGCAATGAGCAGTTCTTC.

V gene TRBV25-1 combines with J gene TRBJ1-1; perhaps TRBD1 as D (5 bases). The CDR3 contains 14 residues. V was shortened by 3 bases and J by 0 bases, with 8 bases between the two germline ends. Per germline, CDR1 MGHDK and CDR2 SYGVNS. This CDR3 is CASSDPGLNTEAFF. CDR3 in DNA: TGTGCCAGCAGTGACCCAGGGTTGAACACTGAAGCTTTCTTT.

The chain links TRBV7-8 to TRBJ2-5; weak D call: TRBD1 (6 bases). The germline V gene encodes CDR1 SGHVS and CDR2 FQNEAQ. CDR3 length: 17 residues. Trimming removed 1 base from V and 1 base from J, with 16 bases in between. CDR3 nucleotides: TGTGCCAGCAGCTTAGATCGGACAGTGGGGGCCCAAGAGACCCAGTACTTC. Its protein is CASSLDRTVGAQETQYF.

The chain is built from TRBV2 and TRBJ1-1; D remains unclear. V lost 6 bases and J 1 base, leaving 15 bases between the germline ends. The CDR3 has 15 amino acids. Per germline, CDR1 SNHLY and CDR2 FYNNEI. The CDR3 sequence is CASSPHVTRNTEAFF. The CDR3 bases are TGTGCCAGCAGCCCACACGTGACACGGAACACTGAAGCTTTCTTT.